These 23 T cell receptor beta chains share one sample of origin, sequenced in a study of blood T cell repertoires in COVID-19. Clones were read by immunoSEQ multiplex PCR, and TCRdb kept only the in-frame ones, dropping some. The sample holds around 57,000 clones; around 88% are singletons and the top ten take approximately 17%. Sequences were obtained from peripheral blood. These receptors were taken from an elderly woman with active COVID-19.

V gene TRBV7-2 combines with J gene TRBJ1-1; a weak D match, TRBD1 (5 bases). Trimming removed 7 bases at V and 1 base at J, with 13 bases between. This CDR3 has 14 amino acids. Germline V gives CDR1 SGHTA, CDR2 FQGNSA. Written as DNA, the CDR3 is TGTGCCAGCACCAAAAGGGGAAGGAACACTGAAGCTTTCTTT. Protein product: CASTKRGRNTEAFF.

The chain is built from TRBV19 and TRBJ2-5; the match to TRBD1 covers 11 bases. CDR1 and CDR2 from the germline V gene are LNHDA and SQIVND (reference sequence). This CDR3 spans 15 amino acids. J was trimmed by 6 bases and V by 1 base; bases with no gene match: 4. CDR3 loop: CASSIVDRGLQTQYF. The CDR3 region has the DNA TGTGCCAGTAGTATAGTGGACAGGGGGCTTCAGACCCAGTACTTC.

The rearrangement uses TRBV6-6 and TRBJ2-7, with 10 positions matching TRBD2. Per the germline V gene, CDR1 is MNHNY and CDR2 is SVGAGI (reference sequence). Trimming took 4 bases from V and 0 from J; bases not matched to a gene: 3. The CDR3 runs to 15 residues. CDR3 sequence (DNA): TGTGCCAGCAGTTTAGCGGGGGGTTCCTCCTACGAGCAGTACTTC. Encoded protein: CASSLAGGSSYEQYF.

The V gene is TRBV28, the J gene TRBJ1-5; 11 positions match TRBD1. CDR3 length: 15 residues. V lost 5 bases and J lost 2; bases outside the gene matches: 2. CDR1 MDHEN and CDR2 SYDVKM come from the germline V gene. CDR3 region: CASSRDRGGNQPQHF. The CDR3 DNA sequence: TGTGCCAGCAGTCGGGACAGGGGGGGCAATCAGCCCCAGCATTTT.

This sequence joins TRBV11-3 and TRBJ2-3; 7 positions match TRBD2. This CDR3 comprises 14 residues. Germline V gives CDR1 SGHNT, CDR2 YENEEA. V shed 4 bases, J shed 3 bases, and the junction held 4 bases outside the gene matches. CDR3 DNA: TGTGCCAGCAGCTCGACTAGCAGTACAGATACGCAGTATTTT. Its translation is CASSSTSSTDTQYF.

This chain uses TRBV7-8 with TRBJ2-2; 10 bases match TRBD1. In germline, CDR1 is SGHVS, CDR2 FQNEAQ. The CDR3 is 15 residues long. V gave up 8 bases and J gave up 3 bases; unmatched junction bases: 6. The CDR3 protein is CASPPGQGHTGELFF. As DNA, the CDR3 is TGTGCCAGCCCTCCGGGACAGGGGCACACCGGGGAGCTGTTTTTT.

This rearrangement joins TRBV19 to TRBJ1-5; D is possibly TRBD1 (5 bases). CDR1 and CDR2 (germline): LNHDA, SQIVND (reference sequence). The CDR3 runs 14 residues. V was clipped by 6 bases and J by 5 bases, with 14 bases between them. CDR3 protein: CASSPWTLDQPQHF. In DNA, the CDR3 is TGTGCCAGTAGCCCCTGGACACTGGATCAGCCCCAGCATTTT.

This chain links TRBV2 with TRBJ2-5; the D is unclear. Germline V CDR1 and CDR2: SNHLY, FYNNEI. CDR3 size: 15 residues. The germline V and J ends were trimmed by 5 bases and 1 base, with 14 bases remaining between them. The CDR3 bases are TGTGCCAGCAGTACTCCAGGTGCCCTCCAAGAGACCCAGTACTTC. Protein product: CASSTPGALQETQYF.

In this sample, this clone turned up once. CDR3 in DNA: TGTGCCAGCAGGGGGAGCGGGGGAAGAAATGAGCAGTTCTTC. This encodes CASRGSGGRNEQFF. The chain has TRBV6-5 and TRBJ2-1; 8 nucleotides agree with TRBD2. This CDR3 region has 14 residues. The germline gives CDR1 MNHEY, CDR2 SVGAGI. Losses at the gene ends were 6 bases for V and 7 bases for J; bases not matched to a gene: 8.

The V and J genes are TRBV5-4 and TRBJ2-1; 10 bases are a match to TRBD2. Germline CDR1 reads SGHNT; CDR2 reads YYREEE (reference sequence). The junction had 7 bases not matched to a gene; V was cut back by 4 bases and J by 0 bases. The CDR3 spans 17 residues. The CDR3 DNA reads as TGTGCCAGCAGCCGAGGGACTAGCGAAACCTCCTACAATGAGCAGTTCTTC. This gives the protein CASSRGTSETSYNEQFF.

The rearrangement uses TRBV7-9 and TRBJ2-3; 11 positions match TRBD1. There are 17 residues in the CDR3. Germline assignment: CDR1 SEHNR and CDR2 FQNEAQ (reference sequence). The trim removed 4 bases at V and 3 bases at J, leaving 9 bases unmatched. The CDR3 region is CASSSWTGTGGTDTQYF. The CDR3, as DNA: TGTGCCAGCAGCTCCTGGACCGGGACAGGGGGAACAGATACGCAGTATTTT. Supplemented by reference TRBV7-9 and TRBJ2-3, the full variable domain reads DTGVSQNPRHKITKRGQNVTFRCDPISEHNRLYWYRQTLGQGPEFLTYFQNEAQLEKSRLLSDRFSAERPKGSFSTLEIQRTEQGDSAMYLCASSSWTGTGGTDTQYFGPGTRLTVL.

This clone has just one count. This chain uses TRBV7-9 with TRBJ2-2; 7 nucleotides align to TRBD2. V lost 5 bases to trimming and J lost 6 bases; unmatched junction nucleotides: 9. The CDR3 has 15 residues. CDR1 and CDR2 from the germline V gene are SEHNR and FQNEAQ (reference sequence). CDR3 in amino acids: CASSRSRTSSGELFF. Here the CDR3 DNA reads TGTGCCAGCAGCCGATCCCGGACTAGTTCCGGGGAGCTGTTTTTT.

The sample holds one count of this clone. The rearrangement links TRBV24-1 to TRBJ2-3; 13 bases line up with TRBD2. J gave up 4 bases and V 7 bases, and 7 bases lay outside the gene matches. Germline assignment: CDR1 KGHDR and CDR2 SFDVKD. This CDR3 spans 16 amino acids. The CDR3 loop is CATSETSGGAPDTQYF. Written as DNA, the CDR3 is TGTGCCACCAGCGAAACTAGCGGGGGGGCCCCAGATACGCAGTATTTT.

About this clone itself: Relative to the germline gene, one junction end is altered; a read error may explain this. The chain combines TRBV4-2 with TRBJ1-1, with D possibly matching TRBD1 (5 bases). The CDR3 covers 15 residues. Germline V gene data show CDR1 as LGHNA and CDR2 as YNFKEQ. The CDR3, as DNA: TGTGCCAGCAGCCAAGTTGGGGAGGGGAACGCTGAAGCTTTCTTT. Amino acids: CASSQVGEGNAEAFF.

V and J are TRBV9 and TRBJ2-1; D might be TRBD1 (5 bases). Germline loops: CDR1 SGDLS, CDR2 YYNGEE. The CDR3 sequence is 15 residues long. V dropped 6 bases and J dropped 0 bases, with 13 bases sitting between them. The CDR3 nucleotides read TGTGCCAGCAACCAAGGGGTCTCCTCCTACAATGAGCAGTTCTTC. It is translated as CASNQGVSSYNEQFF.

The rearrangement links TRBV7-2 to TRBJ1-2; D call uncertain. Germline V gives CDR1 SGHTA, CDR2 FQGNSA. The CDR3 runs to 15 residues. The ends were cut back, 4 bases at V and 5 bases at J, with 17 bases in the middle. The CDR3, as DNA: TGTGCCAGCAGCTCACAGTGGGCCGACGGTTATGGCTACACCTTC. Translated: CASSSQWADGYGYTF.

The gene calls are TRBV10-3 and TRBJ2-5; TRBD2 matches 12 bases. V was pared by 5 bases and J by 2 bases, with 3 bases of the junction left unmatched. The germline CDR1 and CDR2 sequences are ENHRY and SYGVKD. The CDR3 runs to 15 residues. The CDR3 loop reads CAISRLAGVQETQYF. The CDR3 coding sequence is TGTGCCATCAGTAGACTAGCGGGGGTTCAAGAGACCCAGTACTTC.

V gene TRBV11-2 combines with J gene TRBJ1-5, with a tentative D call TRBD1 (6 bases). Deletions cut 5 bases from V and 3 bases from J, with 14 bases between. The CDR3 is made up of 15 amino acids. Germline-derived CDR1 and CDR2 are SGHAT and FQNNGV. Written as DNA, the CDR3 is TGTGCCAGCAGCGCAGGCAGGGGTTTCAATCAGCCCCAGCATTTT. Translating gives CASSAGRGFNQPQHF.

The chain carries TRBV2 and TRBJ2-7, with 11 positions matching TRBD2. The germline V gene encodes CDR1 SNHLY and CDR2 FYNNEI. This CDR3 comprises 14 residues. Trimming took 6 bases from V and 2 from J; bases not matched to a gene: 3. As DNA, the CDR3 is TGTGCCAGCAGCGGGACTAGCGGACCCTACGAGCAGTACTTC. Translated: CASSGTSGPYEQYF.

The chain links TRBV4-3 to TRBJ2-3; TRBD1 matches at 10 bases. The junction had 6 bases not matched to a gene; V was cut back by 4 bases and J by 5 bases. Germline V lookup: CDR1 LGHNA, CDR2 YSLEER. This CDR3 spans 15 amino acids. The CDR3 DNA sequence: TGCGCCAGCAGCCGCCGACAGGGGGCAGGAGATACGCAGTATTTT. Encoded protein: CASSRRQGAGDTQYF.

The chain joins TRBV4-3 to TRBJ2-1, with 8 positions matching TRBD1. The germline V gene has CDR1 LGHNA and CDR2 YSLEER. The CDR3 consists of 17 residues. V trimming: 0 bases; J trimming: 5 bases; junction bases outside the gene matches: 9. The CDR3 DNA follows: TGCGCCAGCAGCCAAGAGGTCGGGAACAGGGGGAACAATGAGCAGTTCTTC. Translating it yields CASSQEVGNRGNNEQFF.

Worth noting for this clone: A junction end diverges from the germline sequence, so it may reflect a read error. CDR3 DNA: TGTGCTAGCAGCCACAGGGTAACCCGGGAGCTGTTTTTT. Its protein product is CASSHRVTRELFF. V usage is TRBV7-7 and J usage is TRBJ2-2; D perhaps matches TRBD1 (6 bases). Germline V gene data show CDR1 as SSHAT and CDR2 as FNYEAQ (reference sequence). The CDR3 has 13 residues.

This chain joins TRBV6-5 and TRBJ1-3; TRBD1 is a possible D gene (5 bases). The V end was cut by 7 bases, the J end by 2 bases, with 12 bases between. The CDR3 contains 14 residues. The germline CDR1 and CDR2 sequences are MNHEY and SVGAGI. CDR3 DNA: TGTGCCAGCAATCAGGGTTTAACTGGAAACACCATATATTTT. It specifies CASNQGLTGNTIYF.